This TCR beta chain was sequenced in a study of T cells in Graves' hyperthyroidism and ophthalmopathy. From germline, CDR1 is LNHDA and CDR2 SQIVND (reference sequence). The CDR3 extends over 12 amino acids. Using RNA transcripts as the source, TCR beta CDR3 regions were amplified. The study used the HTBI primer set for a first-round RT-PCR of the TCR CDR3. One entry per CDR3 protein, called by TCRdb with MiXCR from the multiplex PCR reads. The sample includes 370,000 or so distinct CDR3 sequences, around a quarter of them seen just once. This clonotype was obtained from a man in his forties or fifties with Graves' hyperthyroidism. Sequencing was performed on blood. This rearrangement joins TRBV19 to TRBJ2-7, with D maybe TRBD1 (5 bases). The J call may not be correct, given that the DNA end is closer to TRBJ2-1. The CDR3 region is CASSRQGYEQFF. The DNA of the CDR3 is TGTGCCAGTAGTCGGCAGGGTTACGAGCAGTTCTTC.